Sequencing of this TCR beta chain was carried out in a study of graft-versus-host responses after intestinal transplantation. Study-level information: As for transplant type, recipients had multivisceral, liver-intestinal, or isolated intestinal grafts.

Here immunoSEQ multiplex PCR was the method, and the copy in TCRdb shows in-frame clones only, minus some. Found here are around 110,000 clones, roughly nine tenths of them singletons; the top ten hold 0.2% to 0.25%. Turning to this clone: Its antigen is unidentified.

Germline CDR1 reads MNHEY; CDR2 reads SMNVEV (reference sequence). The CDR3 contains 15 residues. Trimming took 6 bases from V and 7 from J, leaving 21 bases between them. This chain uses TRBV27 with TRBJ1-2; a weak D match, TRBD1 (6 bases). This TCR came from a human donor who was the organ donor for an intestinal transplant. The sample here was unstimulated CD4+ T cells sorted from spleen or lymph node cells, taken before transplant. The CDR3 DNA reads TGTGCCAGCAGCTTAACCCGGGACACCGTGATTGGCTACACCTTC. Translating gives CASSLTRDTVIGYTF.